One and the same sample provided the 22 T cell receptor beta chains below, sequenced in a study of T-cell reconstitution after alpha-beta-depleted transplantation in children. It was with unique molecular identifiers that the TCRbeta library was prepared. Each CDR3 protein is one row after TCRdb ran MiXCR on the PCR reads. This table holds some 120,000 distinct CDR3 sequences, approximately 8.7% found once. The source material was PBMCs, mostly from graft donor cells, sampled 180 days after TCRalphabeta/CD19-depleted stem cell transplant. The receptors stem from a girl less than two years old who had a stem cell transplant for combined immunodeficiency, so the T cells may come from the graft donor.

There are many counts of this clonotype. The chain employs TRBV7-8 and TRBJ2-2, with TRBD1 as a possible D gene (6 bases). The CDR3 spans 16 residues. Germline CDR1 reads SGHVS; CDR2 reads FQNEAQ. Trimming took 4 bases from V and 6 from J, leaving 18 bases between them. For the CDR3, the DNA is TGTGCCAGCAGCTCTGGACAGTCCCCTGTCGCCGGGGAGCTGTTTTTT. It is translated as CASSSGQSPVAGELFF.

In this sample, this clonotype turned up a few times. The J gene is TRBJ2-3, the V gene TRBV7-2; 13 positions agree with TRBD2. Looked up from germline, CDR1 is SGHTA and CDR2 is FQGNSA. V was pared by 5 bases and J by 8 bases, with 10 bases of the junction left unmatched. The CDR3 length is 16 residues. The CDR3 nucleotides read TGTGCCAGCAGCCTTACTAGCGGGGGGGCTCCGGGTACGCAGTATTTT. The encoded protein is CASSLTSGGAPGTQYF. The full variable domain, its missing parts supplied by reference TRBV7-2 and TRBJ2-3, is GAGVSQSPSNKVTEKGKDVELRCDPISGHTALYWYRQSLGQGLEFLIYFQGNSAPDKSGLPSDRFSAERTGGSVSTLTIQRTQQEDSAVYLCASSLTSGGAPGTQYFGPGTRLTVL.

The chain uses TRBV20-1 and TRBJ1-2; D not certain. Germline-derived CDR1 and CDR2 are DFQATT and SNEGSKA (reference sequence). Trimming cost V 1 base and J 7 bases, with 7 bases left between them. The CDR3 extends over 11 amino acids. CDR3 sequence: CSARGAGGYTF. The CDR3 bases are TGCAGTGCTAGAGGAGCGGGTGGCTACACCTTC.

The chain has TRBV20-1 and TRBJ2-1; 9 bases align to TRBD2. The V segment lost 6 bases and the J segment 4 bases; nucleotides outside the gene matches: 7. The CDR3 length is 14 residues. CDR1 DFQATT and CDR2 SNEGSKA come from the germline V gene (reference sequence). This chain's CDR3 is CSATLAGRYNEQFF. The CDR3, as DNA: TGCAGTGCCACACTAGCGGGTCGATACAATGAGCAGTTCTTC.

This clonotype appeared many times. V usage is TRBV20-1 and J usage is TRBJ2-1; D is undetermined. V was shortened by 0 bases and J by 0 bases, with 15 bases between the two germline ends. The CDR3 spans 17 residues. The germline CDR1 and CDR2 sequences are DFQATT and SNEGSKA (reference sequence). CDR3 protein: CSARDPLYSSSYNEQFF. The CDR3 DNA is TGCAGTGCTAGAGATCCCTTGTATTCGAGCTCCTACAATGAGCAGTTCTTC.

The table lists this clonotype with many counts. The rearrangement joins TRBV20-1 to TRBJ2-3, with D possibly matching TRBD2 (6 bases). Germline CDR1 and CDR2: DFQATT and SNEGSKA (reference sequence). The V end lost 6 bases, the J end lost 2 bases, and 18 bases lay between the germline ends. CDR3 size: 15 residues. The DNA of the CDR3 is TGCAGTGCCCCAAGGCGGGGTAGCCTCACAGATACGCAGTATTTT. The encoded protein is CSAPRRGSLTDTQYF.

Only a few counts were recorded for this clonotype. The gene calls are TRBV29-1 and TRBJ2-1, with 7 bases matching TRBD2. V trimming: 7 bases; J trimming: 1 base; junction bases outside the gene matches: 7. The V gene's germline CDR1 is SQVTM and CDR2 ANQGSEA. The CDR3 loop spans 14 amino acids. The CDR3 DNA is TGCAGCGCCCCGGGACTACCTTCCTACAATGAGCAGTTCTTC. Residues: CSAPGLPSYNEQFF.

This clonotype was seen a few times. The chain links TRBV4-1 to TRBJ2-7, with 11 bases fitting TRBD1. CDR3 size: 16 residues. CDR1 is MGHRA and CDR2 is YSYEKL in the germline V gene. V shed 0 bases, J shed 2 bases, and the junction held 3 bases outside the gene matches. Here the CDR3 reads CASSQEPGQGAYEQYF. CDR3 bases: TGCGCCAGCAGCCAAGAACCGGGACAGGGGGCCTACGAGCAGTACTTC.

The rearrangement links TRBV11-1 to TRBJ2-3, with 7 bases matching TRBD2. This CDR3 contains 18 residues. CDR1 and CDR2 from the germline V gene are SGHAT and FQDESV (reference sequence). J was trimmed by 2 bases and V by 0 bases; bases with no gene match: 11. CDR3 sequence: CASSLARTRPNFTDTQYF. As DNA, the CDR3 is TGTGCCAGCAGCTTAGCTCGGACTAGGCCGAACTTCACAGATACGCAGTATTTT.

The chain links TRBV28 to TRBJ2-5; D may correspond to TRBD1 or TRBD2 (5 bases each). CDR3 length equals 19 residues. From germline, CDR1 is MDHEN and CDR2 SYDVKM. The V and J ends lost 1 base and 4 bases respectively, with 25 bases between them. The CDR3 reads CASSLLGQSGPGERETQYF. The DNA for the CDR3 is TGTGCCAGCAGTTTATTAGGGCAGTCAGGGCCCGGGGAGAGAGAGACCCAGTACTTC.

Only a few counts were recorded for this clonotype. A junction end diverges from the germline sequence, so it may reflect a read error. V gene TRBV7-2 combines with J gene TRBJ2-1; the D is unclear. Germline assignment: CDR1 SGHTA and CDR2 FQGNSA. The CDR3 totals 13 residues. The CDR3 DNA is TGTGCCAGCAGCTTAGCAGGCCCTGACGAGCTGTTCTTC. Its protein product is CASSLAGPDELFF.

This chain connects TRBV6-5 to TRBJ2-7, with unresolved D. This CDR3 has 13 residues. Germline lookup yields CDR1 MNHEY and CDR2 SVGAGI. The ends were cut back, 2 bases at V and 5 bases at J, with 10 bases in the middle. The CDR3 reads CASSYGPGNEQYF. Here the CDR3 DNA reads TGTGCCAGCAGTTACGGTCCTGGGAACGAGCAGTACTTC.

The chain has TRBV12-3 or TRBV12-4 and TRBJ2-7; D unresolved. The CDR3 has 12 residues. V lost 3 bases and J lost 6, with 9 bases in between. CDR3 sequence: CASSLIPFEQYF. Here the CDR3 DNA reads TGTGCCAGCAGTTTGATCCCCTTCGAGCAGTACTTC.

The chain is built from TRBV11-2 and TRBJ2-3, with 13 bases lining up with TRBD2. Trimming at V came to 1 base and at J to 6 bases, leaving 10 bases not matched to a gene. The V gene's germline CDR1 is SGHAT and CDR2 FQNNGV. The length of the CDR3 is 18 residues. The CDR3, as DNA: TGTGCCAGCAGCTTAGTGTCTGGACTAGCGGGGGTGCACGATACGCAGTATTTT. Translation: CASSLVSGLAGVHDTQYF.

This clonotype was found a few times. The genes are TRBV14 and TRBJ2-7, with 10 nucleotides matching TRBD1. V trimming: 1 base; J trimming: 3 bases; junction bases outside the gene matches: 3. In germline, CDR1 is SGHDN, CDR2 FVKESK. The CDR3 is made up of 15 amino acids. CDR3 bases: TGTGCCAGCAGCCAAGCGACAGGGGGCGGCTACGAGCAGTACTTC. Amino acids: CASSQATGGGYEQYF.

The CDR3 region is CASSQDFKATKKLFF. CDR3 DNA sequence: TGCGCCAGCAGCCAAGATTTCAAGGCGACGAAAAAACTGTTTTTT. The chain has TRBV4-3 and TRBJ1-4; D ambiguous. The CDR3 loop spans 15 amino acids. V lost 0 bases, J lost 9 bases, and 14 bases lay in between. CDR1 is LGHNA, CDR2 YSLEER, per germline.

This clonotype was observed many times. The rearrangement uses TRBV20-1 and TRBJ1-6, with D perhaps matching TRBD1 (5 bases). Between the trimmed V and J ends, which lost 6 bases and 0 bases, there was a span of 12 bases. The CDR3 is made up of 15 amino acids. Germline V gene data show CDR1 as DFQATT and CDR2 as SNEGSKA (reference sequence). CDR3 nucleotide sequence: TGCAGTGCGGGGCAGGAACTCTCCTATAATTCACCCCTCCACTTT. Translated: CSAGQELSYNSPLHF.

This clonotype was counted a few times. The chain uses TRBV12-3 or TRBV12-4 and TRBJ1-1, with a weak D call TRBD1 (5 bases). This CDR3 is 13 amino acids long. The ends were cut back, 8 bases at V and 5 bases at J, with 15 bases in the middle. In DNA, the CDR3 is TGTGCCAGCGGTGCGGGGGTGTATACTGAAGCTTTCTTT. Amino acids: CASGAGVYTEAFF.

This clonotype was recorded a few times. The chain recombines TRBV7-2 with TRBJ2-7; 8 bases are a match to TRBD1. The germline V gene encodes CDR1 SGHTA and CDR2 FQGNSA. The CDR3 covers 16 residues. With V trimmed by 5 bases and J by 0 bases, 9 bases remained unmatched. CDR3 loop: CASSLRLTGASYEQYF. The CDR3 nucleotides are TGTGCCAGCAGCCTCCGCCTGACAGGGGCCTCCTACGAGCAGTACTTC.

V is TRBV20-1 and J is TRBJ1-1; 7 bases are a match to TRBD1. V shed 1 base, J shed 6 bases, and the junction held 11 bases outside the gene matches. CDR3 length: 15 amino acids. Germline values: CDR1 DFQATT, CDR2 SNEGSKA (reference sequence). CDR3 DNA sequence: TGCAGTGCTAGAGTCCCAGGGGGGGCGCAGTCTGAAGCTTTCTTT. Amino acid sequence: CSARVPGGAQSEAFF.

The sample holds a few counts of this clonotype. The V and J genes are TRBV7-6 and TRBJ2-7; D may be TRBD1 or TRBD2 (5 bases each). Germline V lookup: CDR1 SGHVS, CDR2 FNYEAQ. The CDR3 spans 15 residues. V lost 6 bases and J lost 0, with 15 bases in between. CDR3 nucleotides: TGTGCCAGCAGGATAGAGCCAGGGAGCTCCTACGAGCAGTACTTC. This translates into CASRIEPGSSYEQYF.

A few counts support this clonotype. The genes are TRBV29-1 and TRBJ2-2; D unresolved. The CDR3 extends over 12 amino acids. Trimming cost V 2 bases and J 4 bases, with 5 bases left between them. In germline, CDR1 is SQVTM, CDR2 ANQGSEA. The CDR3 DNA follows: TGCAGCGTTGAATACCCCACCGGGGAGCTGTTTTTT. Translated, it gives CSVEYPTGELFF.